A single sample gave rise to the 29 T cell receptor beta chains below, sequenced in a study of shared clonotypes between healthy human individuals. TCRdb's table, derived via immunoSEQ multiplex PCR, lists solely in-frame clones and lacks some. The sample lists around 2,100,000 clones; roughly 94% were seen once. Naive CD8 cells, CD45RO-negative and positively selected for CCR7, excluded terminally differentiated effector memory CD45RA+ cells. Sequencing was done on a sample of naive CD8+ T cells sorted from blood. These receptors all stem from a man aged 18 to 30 in good health.

This clone was recorded once. V and J are TRBV4-1 and TRBJ2-7; D remains ambiguous. CDR3 length equals 14 residues. Germline V gene lookup returns CDR1 MGHRA and CDR2 YSYEKL. Between the trimmed V and J ends, which lost 1 base and 3 bases, there was a span of 10 bases. This CDR3 reads CASSQVFKDYEQYF. The DNA of the CDR3 is TGCGCCAGCAGCCAAGTCTTTAAGGACTACGAGCAGTACTTC.

This chain connects TRBV10-2 to TRBJ2-7; D is possibly TRBD1 (6 bases). This CDR3 has 12 amino acids. The V end lost 7 bases, the J end lost 5 bases, and 12 bases lay between the germline ends. The germline V gene encodes CDR1 WSHSY and CDR2 SAAADI. The CDR3 coding sequence is TGCGCCAGCACCACAGGGCTACACGAGCAGTACTTC. Protein: CASTTGLHEQYF.

This chain joins TRBV28 and TRBJ1-1; D is undetermined. Germline CDR1 is MDHEN and CDR2 is SYDVKM. V lost 1 base and J lost 3, with 15 bases in between. The CDR3 extends over 16 amino acids. The CDR3 region is CASSLLGSLGDTEAFF. CDR3 in DNA: TGTGCCAGCAGTTTATTAGGCAGCTTGGGAGACACTGAAGCTTTCTTT.

The chain carries TRBV13 and TRBJ2-2; D gene unclear. The CDR3 spans 12 residues. V was pared by 6 bases and J by 4 bases, with 6 bases between. Germline V lookup: CDR1 PRHDT, CDR2 FYEKMQ (reference sequence). This CDR3 reads CASRAVTGELFF. The CDR3 nucleotides are TGTGCCAGCAGGGCGGTCACCGGGGAGCTGTTTTTT.

CDR3 in DNA: TGTGCCAGCAGTCCGGACGGAGGCCCCCATGAGCAGTTCTTC. It specifies CASSPDGGPHEQFF. This rearrangement joins TRBV28 to TRBJ2-1; a possible D gene is TRBD2 (5 bases). V lost 5 bases to trimming and J lost 8 bases, with 16 bases between them. Germline V gives CDR1 MDHEN, CDR2 SYDVKM. This CDR3 has 14 amino acids.

CDR3: CASSYMGQGETEAFF. The CDR3 DNA sequence: TGTGCCAGCAGTTACATGGGACAGGGGGAGACTGAAGCTTTCTTT. The chain carries TRBV6-6 and TRBJ1-1; 11 nucleotides match TRBD1. V was clipped by 2 bases and J by 5 bases; unmatched bases: 4. The CDR3 runs 15 residues. In germline, CDR1 is MNHNY, CDR2 SVGAGI (reference sequence).

The chain is built from TRBV9 and TRBJ2-7, with 7 bases matching TRBD1. The CDR3 runs to 16 residues. The J segment lost 6 bases and the V segment lost 0 bases, leaving 12 bases of the junction unmatched. Germline CDR1 and CDR2: SGDLS and YYNGEE. For the CDR3, the DNA is TGTGCCAGCAGCGTAGAAGGGGGCATGACTGGACGCGAGCAGTACTTC. Translated: CASSVEGGMTGREQYF.

Only one count was recorded for this clone. The chain recombines TRBV15 with TRBJ1-5, with TRBD1 matching 11 bases. This CDR3 spans 16 amino acids. Germline V gene data show CDR1 as LNHNV and CDR2 as YYDKDF (reference sequence). Trimming took 3 bases from V and 3 from J; bases not matched to a gene: 4. CDR3 amino acids: CATSSGTGGANQPQHF. The CDR3 DNA reads as TGTGCCACCAGCAGTGGGACAGGGGGAGCCAATCAGCCCCAGCATTTT.

A remark on this clone: This same CDR3 is encoded by further DNA sequences in the sample. The chain joins TRBV27 to TRBJ1-5; no reliable D call. The V end lost 2 bases, the J end lost 0 bases, and 5 bases lay between the germline ends. CDR3 length: 14 residues. Germline CDR1 reads MNHEY; CDR2 reads SMNVEV (reference sequence). DNA for the CDR3: TGTGCCAGCAGTTTAGGAGGTAGCAATCAGCCCCAGCATTTT. Amino acids: CASSLGGSNQPQHF.

Points on this clone: Within the sample, other DNA sequences also encode this same CDR3. V is TRBV7-9 and J is TRBJ2-2; D gene uncertain. CDR3 size: 14 residues. V lost 0 bases to trimming and J lost 2 bases, with 4 bases between them. Germline V CDR1 and CDR2: SEHNR, FQNEAQ (reference sequence). In DNA, the CDR3 is TGTGCCAGCAGCTTAGCGACTAACACCGGGGAGCTGTTTTTT. This sequence encodes CASSLATNTGELFF.

The rearrangement joins TRBV6-1 to TRBJ2-3, with 9 bases that match TRBD1. Germline CDR1 is MNHNS and CDR2 is SASEGT. The CDR3 is 16 residues long. The V gene end was trimmed by 4 bases and the J gene end by 3 bases; junction bases not matched to a gene: 8. The CDR3 DNA is TGTGCCAGCAGTGGGGACAGGGTGTTATGGACAGATACGCAGTATTTT. It codes for CASSGDRVLWTDTQYF.

CDR3 sequence: CASSYRGQTGNTIYF. DNA for the CDR3: TGTGCCAGCAGTTACAGGGGACAAACTGGAAACACCATATATTTT. The chain combines TRBV6-5 with TRBJ1-3, with D possibly TRBD1 on 6 matching bases. The germline gives CDR1 MNHEY, CDR2 SVGAGI. The CDR3 consists of 15 residues. Trimming pared 2 bases from V and 2 bases from J, leaving 10 bases between.

This chain links TRBV6-1 with TRBJ2-7; 8 bases match TRBD1. CDR3 length: 15 residues. The V segment lost 4 bases and the J segment 1 base; nucleotides outside the gene matches: 6. The V gene's germline CDR1 is MNHNS and CDR2 SASEGT. CDR3 sequence: CASSAPWDRSYEQYF. CDR3 nucleotides: TGTGCCAGCAGTGCCCCTTGGGACAGGTCCTACGAGCAGTACTTC.

The chain carries TRBV11-2 and TRBJ2-1, with D maybe TRBD1 (5 bases). The CDR3 is made up of 15 amino acids. V lost 0 bases and J 4 bases, leaving 10 bases between the germline ends. CDR1 is SGHAT, CDR2 FQNNGV, per germline. The CDR3 DNA is TGTGCCAGCAGCTTAGAGACAGATCCTTACAATGAGCAGTTCTTC. Residues: CASSLETDPYNEQFF.

The chain joins TRBV29-1 to TRBJ2-1, with 11 positions matching TRBD2. The CDR3 contains 15 residues. Trimming at V came to 3 bases and at J to 0 bases, leaving 1 base not matched to a gene. The germline gives CDR1 SQVTM, CDR2 ANQGSEA. The CDR3 DNA follows: TGCAGCGTTGATCTAGCGGGAGGCTCCTACAATGAGCAGTTCTTC. Protein product: CSVDLAGGSYNEQFF.

This chain links TRBV11-2 with TRBJ1-1, with TRBD1 matching over 7 bases. J lost 4 bases, V lost 0 bases, and 11 bases had no gene match. Germline V gene lookup returns CDR1 SGHAT and CDR2 FQNNGV. This CDR3 is built from 17 residues. The CDR3, as DNA: TGTGCCAGCAGCTTAGATCTGGCAGGGGGGTTGGGCACTGAAGCTTTCTTT. This gives the protein CASSLDLAGGLGTEAFF.

The chain recombines TRBV7-9 with TRBJ2-7; TRBD2 matches 7 bases. J was trimmed by 2 bases and V by 5 bases; bases with no gene match: 6. The CDR3 totals 14 residues. Germline CDR1 reads SEHNR; CDR2 reads FQNEAQ (reference sequence). The chain's CDR3 is CASSGGGSPYEQYF. For the CDR3, the DNA is TGTGCCAGCAGCGGGGGAGGGAGCCCCTACGAGCAGTACTTC.

The rearrangement links TRBV2 to TRBJ2-3, with D maybe TRBD1 (6 bases). CDR1 is SNHLY, CDR2 FYNNEI, per germline. This CDR3 region has 15 residues. Deletions cut 5 bases from V and 0 bases from J, with 12 bases between. As DNA, the CDR3 is TGTGCCAGCAGTACAGGGCCGCGGAGCACAGATACGCAGTATTTT. Translating it yields CASSTGPRSTDTQYF. The variable domain in full, with the rest retrieved from reference TRBV2 and TRBJ2-3, is EPEVTQTPSHQVTQMGQEVILRCVPISNHLYFYWYRQILGQKVEFLVSFYNNEISEKSEIFDDQFSVERPDGSNFTLKIRSTKLEDSAMYFCASSTGPRSTDTQYFGPGTRLTVL.

This clone came up once. The gene calls are TRBV6-5 and TRBJ1-6, with a possible D match to TRBD1 (6 bases). Trimming left V 2 bases short and J 4 bases short, with 12 bases between. The CDR3 runs 16 residues. Germline V gene data show CDR1 as MNHEY and CDR2 as SVGAGI. CDR3 in amino acids: CASSYGGALYNSPLHF. The DNA of the CDR3 is TGTGCCAGCAGTTACGGGGGCGCCTTGTATAATTCACCCCTCCACTTT.

The CDR3 DNA sequence: TGTGCCAGCAGTCCCCTAACCGAGGCCACTGAAGCTTTCTTT. Translating it yields CASSPLTEATEAFF. The rearrangement links TRBV6-5 to TRBJ1-1; no clear D gene. The V gene lost 5 bases and the J gene lost 4 bases, with 14 bases spanning the gap. Germline lookup yields CDR1 MNHEY and CDR2 SVGAGI. The CDR3 consists of 14 residues.

This chain uses TRBV6-5 with TRBJ2-3; D is unclear. The germline CDR1 and CDR2 sequences are MNHEY and SVGAGI. This CDR3 spans 14 amino acids. V was pared by 2 bases and J by 0 bases, with 6 bases between. In DNA, the CDR3 is TGTGCCAGCAGTTACACAGAGAGCACAGATACGCAGTATTTT. It codes for CASSYTESTDTQYF.

This chain uses TRBV5-1 with TRBJ1-2; possibly TRBD1 for D (6 bases). Germline loops: CDR1 SGHRS, CDR2 YFSETQ. CDR3 length: 14 amino acids. V was shortened by 0 bases and J by 6 bases, with 12 bases between the two germline ends. CDR3 protein: CASSLDVGGHGYTF. In DNA form, the CDR3 reads TGCGCCAGCAGCTTGGATGTGGGGGGGCATGGCTACACCTTC.

This chain links TRBV7-9 with TRBJ2-1, with 9 bases that match TRBD1. V was clipped by 5 bases and J by 4 bases; unmatched bases: 9. The CDR3 sequence is 16 residues long. Germline assignment: CDR1 SEHNR and CDR2 FQNEAQ (reference sequence). The CDR3 nucleotides are TGTGCCAGCAGCCCTACGACAGGGGGGGTGTACAATGAGCAGTTCTTC. It specifies CASSPTTGGVYNEQFF. Variable domain in full (rest from reference TRBV7-9 and TRBJ2-1): DTGVSQNPRHKITKRGQNVTFRCDPISEHNRLYWYRQTLGQGPEFLTYFQNEAQLEKSRLLSDRFSAERPKGSFSTLEIQRTEQGDSAMYLCASSPTTGGVYNEQFFGPGTRLTVL.

The genes are TRBV7-9 and TRBJ2-1; unclear D gene. Between the trimmed V and J ends, which lost 2 bases and 7 bases, there was a span of 15 bases. This CDR3 is 15 amino acids long. Germline assignment: CDR1 SEHNR and CDR2 FQNEAQ (reference sequence). The DNA for the CDR3 is TGTGCCAGCAGCTTACTAGGGCCCCTCGGTAATGAGCAGTTCTTC. This encodes CASSLLGPLGNEQFF.

J is TRBJ2-7 and V is TRBV10-3, with a tentative D call TRBD2 (7 bases). CDR1 and CDR2 (germline): ENHRY, SYGVKD. The CDR3 is made up of 14 amino acids. Trimming removed 6 bases from V and 3 bases from J, with 15 bases in between. The CDR3 protein is CAIRGGDTYYEQYF. The CDR3 DNA is TGTGCCATCAGGGGGGGGGACACCTACTACGAGCAGTACTTC.

The V call is TRBV5-1, the J call TRBJ2-7; 11 bases are shared with TRBD2. V lost 6 bases, J lost 7 bases, and 9 bases stayed unmatched. The CDR3 spans 14 residues. Germline V gene sequence: CDR1 SGHRS, CDR2 YFSETQ. CDR3 DNA: TGCGCCAGCAAGATAGCGGGAGGGCCGGAGGAGCAGTACTTC. It yields the protein CASKIAGGPEEQYF.

V gene TRBV6-5 combines with J gene TRBJ2-1; D gene uncertain. CDR3 length: 13 amino acids. Trimming stripped 5 bases from V and 10 bases from J, with 15 bases between. Germline V gene lookup returns CDR1 MNHEY and CDR2 SVGAGI. CDR3 sequence (DNA): TGTGCCAGCAGTGCACAGCTTTATCCCGAGCAGTTCTTC. It encodes CASSAQLYPEQFF.

The V call is TRBV5-6, the J call TRBJ2-3, with D hard to call. The CDR3 has 15 amino acids. Germline V gene sequence: CDR1 SGHDT, CDR2 YYEEEE. V lost 0 bases and J lost 1, with 9 bases in between. The CDR3 sequence: CASSLVNSGTDTQYF. CDR3 nucleotide sequence: TGTGCCAGCAGCTTGGTCAATTCTGGCACAGATACGCAGTATTTT.

The chain is built from TRBV6-1 and TRBJ1-2; no firm D call. Trimming stripped 7 bases from V and 4 bases from J, with 16 bases between. CDR1 and CDR2 from the germline V gene are MNHNS and SASEGT. The CDR3 loop spans 14 amino acids. The CDR3 nucleotides read TGTGCCAGCACGATACTACCGGATTCCTATGGCTACACCTTC. It encodes CASTILPDSYGYTF.